A single sample gave rise to the 30 T cell receptor beta chains below, sequenced in a study of tumor-infiltrating lymphocytes in localized non-small cell lung cancer. Generated by immunoSEQ multiplex PCR, the TCRdb table keeps only in-frame clones and is missing some. Counted here are about 13,000 clones, 68% occurring once; the ten biggest clones make up over 8%. The sequencing sample was made of uninvolved lung tissue not adjacent to the tumor. The receptors originated from a human donor with non-small cell lung cancer.

The table lists this clone with a few counts. The rearrangement uses TRBV7-9 and TRBJ2-5; 8 positions agree with TRBD1. This CDR3 contains 15 residues. CDR1 is SEHNR and CDR2 is FQNEAQ in the germline V gene (reference sequence). J gave up 4 bases and V 3 bases, and 7 bases lay outside the gene matches. The CDR3 region has the DNA TGTGCCAGCAGCTTCGCAGGGGGCTATTTAGAGACCCAGTACTTC. Protein sequence: CASSFAGGYLETQYF.

The rearrangement joins TRBV4-3 to TRBJ2-2; D not certain. The CDR3 is made up of 15 amino acids. CDR1 is LGHNA, CDR2 YSLEER, per germline. Deletions cut 0 bases from V and 9 bases from J, with 14 bases between. The CDR3 nucleotides read TGCGCCAGCAGCCAAGACCCCGGTGAACACCGGGAGCTGTTTTTT. Its translation is CASSQDPGEHRELFF.

This clone was counted a few times. This chain uses TRBV6-5 with TRBJ1-2, with D perhaps TRBD1 (6 bases). V gave up 0 bases and J gave up 9 bases, with 17 bases separating them. Germline CDR1 and CDR2: MNHEY and SVGAGI. This CDR3 region has 15 residues. CDR3 amino acids: CASSYSFLAGARYTF. CDR3 nucleotide sequence: TGTGCCAGCAGTTACTCTTTCTTGGCAGGGGCACGCTACACCTTC.

This clone rates as medium-sized. V is TRBV27 and J is TRBJ1-5; TRBD1 matches at 8 bases. V was pared by 7 bases and J by 3 bases, with 14 bases of the junction left unmatched. CDR3 length equals 17 residues. Germline V CDR1 and CDR2: MNHEY, SMNVEV (reference sequence). The CDR3 DNA sequence: TGTGCCAGCACTAAATTGGGGGCAGGGGGCCTCAATCAGCCCCAGCATTTT. The encoded protein is CASTKLGAGGLNQPQHF.

The chain combines TRBV6-1 with TRBJ2-7; a possible D gene is TRBD2 (6 bases). V lost 7 bases, J lost 2 bases, and 12 bases lay in between. The germline V gene has CDR1 MNHNS and CDR2 SASEGT. The CDR3 loop spans 13 amino acids. The CDR3 nucleotides read TGTGCCAGCACGGTAGCGGCGGCCTACGAGCAGTACTTC. Translation gives CASTVAAAYEQYF.

V and J are TRBV28 and TRBJ2-7; 7 positions match TRBD1. This CDR3 region has 12 residues. J gave up 6 bases and V 4 bases, and 3 bases lay outside the gene matches. Germline CDR1 and CDR2: MDHEN and SYDVKM. CDR3 amino acids: CASSSYRGEQYF. Written as DNA, the CDR3 is TGTGCCAGCAGTTCGTACAGGGGCGAGCAGTACTTC.

CDR3 nucleotides: TGTGCCAGCAGCTTAGGGAGGTCCGCCCTCACAGATACGCAGTATTTT. Protein sequence: CASSLGRSALTDTQYF. The chain employs TRBV7-3 and TRBJ2-3; perhaps TRBD2 as D (6 bases). V was shortened by 2 bases and J by 2 bases, with 14 bases between the two germline ends. This CDR3 has 16 amino acids. Germline V gene data show CDR1 as SGHTA and CDR2 as FQGTGA.

The chain employs TRBV27 and TRBJ2-5; tentative D call: TRBD2 (5 bases). CDR3 length: 15 amino acids. The V end was cut by 3 bases, the J end by 2 bases, with 13 bases between. CDR1 MNHEY and CDR2 SMNVEV come from the germline V gene (reference sequence). The CDR3 nucleotides read TGTGCCAGCAGTTTCCGGCTAGCTGAACAAGAGACCCAGTACTTC. The encoded protein is CASSFRLAEQETQYF.

The V call is TRBV18, the J call TRBJ1-1; a possible D gene is TRBD1 (6 bases). The CDR3 is 13 amino acids. V lost 5 bases, J lost 1 base, and 8 bases lay in between. Germline CDR1 and CDR2: KGHSH and LQKENI. CDR3 in DNA: TGTGCCAGCTCAGGACAGTGGAACACTGAAGCTTTCTTT. As protein: CASSGQWNTEAFF.

V is TRBV6-6 and J is TRBJ2-2; perhaps TRBD2 as D (7 bases). The length of the CDR3 is 14 residues. V was trimmed by 0 bases and J by 7 bases, leaving 9 bases between them. Germline V gene sequence: CDR1 MNHNY, CDR2 SVGAGI (reference sequence). The CDR3 region is CASSYSRGGGELFF. DNA for the CDR3: TGTGCCAGCAGTTACTCGAGGGGGGGCGGGGAGCTGTTTTTT.

A word on this clone: This likely comes from a read error, as the CDR3 has no conserved phenylalanine or tryptophan at its end. The DNA is omitted, as the CDR3 cannot be located on it reliably, and the CDR3 follows TCRdb's listing. The chain combines TRBV6-1 with TRBJ2-7; TRBD1, the table's D call, was not compared with the DNA. The CDR3 extends over 13 residues, inclusive of both ends. Germline CDR1 is MNHNS and CDR2 is SASEGT. The CDR3 sequence: CASSETLYMGQGI.

The rearrangement links TRBV9 to TRBJ1-2; D is uncertain. The germline gives CDR1 SGDLS, CDR2 YYNGEE. This CDR3 has 14 amino acids. V was trimmed by 0 bases and J by 2 bases, leaving 8 bases between them. The CDR3 nucleotides read TGTGCCAGCAGCGTAGTGTCAGCCAACTATGGCTACACCTTC. Translated, it gives CASSVVSANYGYTF.

This clone has only a few counts. J is TRBJ1-3 and V is TRBV4-2; no definite D call. The germline V and J ends were trimmed by 0 bases and 0 bases, with 6 bases remaining between them. The CDR3 runs to 15 residues. Germline V gives CDR1 LGHNA, CDR2 YNFKEQ. The CDR3: CASSQDEISGNTIYF. Written as DNA, the CDR3 is TGTGCCAGCAGCCAAGATGAAATCTCTGGAAACACCATATATTTT.

In DNA, the CDR3 is TGCAGCGTCACTGGTACAGATACGCAGTATTTT. Translation: CSVTGTDTQYF. The chain combines TRBV29-1 with TRBJ2-3; D remains unclear. Germline loops: CDR1 SQVTM, CDR2 ANQGSEA. The CDR3 is 11 residues long. Trimming took 6 bases from V and 3 from J, leaving 7 bases between them.

A few counts support this clone. The chain couples TRBV13 to TRBJ2-5, with a tentative D call TRBD2 (5 bases). The CDR3 consists of 14 residues. The germline V gene encodes CDR1 PRHDT and CDR2 FYEKMQ (reference sequence). The ends were cut back, 2 bases at V and 7 bases at J, with 14 bases in the middle. This CDR3 is CASSLLAVGGTQYF. The CDR3 coding sequence is TGTGCCAGCAGCTTACTTGCCGTCGGAGGGACCCAGTACTTC. Full variable domain (rest looked up from reference TRBV13 and TRBJ2-5): AAGVIQSPRHLIKEKRETATLKCYPIPRHDTVYWYQQGPGQDPQFLISFYEKMQSDKGSIPDRFSAQQFSDYHSELNMSSLELGDSALYFCASSLLAVGGTQYFGPGTRLLVL.

This clone was seen a few times. The genes are TRBV7-2 and TRBJ2-7; D is undetermined. The CDR3 contains 13 residues. Looked up from germline, CDR1 is SGHTA and CDR2 is FQGNSA. Deletions cut 3 bases from V and 0 bases from J, with 6 bases between. In DNA, the CDR3 is TGTGCCAGCAGCTTGGACGGCTCCTACGAGCAGTACTTC. Translating it yields CASSLDGSYEQYF.

This chain's CDR3 is CASIDPAGGPPSTDTQYF. CDR3 DNA sequence: TGCGCCAGCATAGACCCGGCGGGAGGGCCTCCTAGCACAGATACGCAGTATTTT. V usage is TRBV5-1 and J usage is TRBJ2-3; 9 bases line up with TRBD2. V was clipped by 6 bases and J by 0 bases; unmatched bases: 14. The CDR3 runs 18 residues. Germline loops: CDR1 SGHRS, CDR2 YFSETQ.

This chain connects TRBV7-8 to TRBJ1-2, with D uncertain. Trimming left V 5 bases short and J 0 bases short, with 13 bases between. The CDR3 is made up of 15 amino acids. Per the germline V gene, CDR1 is SGHVS and CDR2 is FQNEAQ. For the CDR3, the DNA is TGTGCCAGCAGCCCCTACCGAGGTGCTAACTATGGCTACACCTTC. Its protein is CASSPYRGANYGYTF.

The chain uses TRBV29-1 and TRBJ2-1; D gene ambiguous. Deletions cut 5 bases from V and 8 bases from J, with 7 bases between. The germline gives CDR1 SQVTM, CDR2 ANQGSEA. The CDR3 has 10 amino acids. CDR3 residues: CSVYAYEQFF. The CDR3 DNA reads as TGCAGCGTTTACGCGTATGAGCAGTTCTTC.

The gene calls are TRBV4-2 and TRBJ1-1; possibly TRBD1 for D (6 bases). Trimming stripped 3 bases from V and 4 bases from J, with 15 bases between. This CDR3 is built from 15 residues. Per the germline V gene, CDR1 is LGHNA and CDR2 is YNFKEQ. The CDR3 DNA reads TGTGCCAGCAGCCAGCCACAGGGAGGGGGCACTGAAGCTTTCTTT. It yields the protein CASSQPQGGGTEAFF.

The genes are TRBV7-2 and TRBJ2-2; 15 bases match TRBD2. The junction had 4 bases not matched to a gene; V was cut back by 3 bases and J by 5 bases. The germline CDR1 and CDR2 sequences are SGHTA and FQGNSA. The CDR3 is made up of 17 amino acids. CDR3 in DNA: TGTGCCAGCAGCTTGCCGGGACTAGCGGGAGGAACCGGGGAGCTGTTTTTT. Its translation is CASSLPGLAGGTGELFF. Based on the CDR3 plus reference TRBV7-2 and TRBJ2-2, the full variable domain is GAGVSQSPSNKVTEKGKDVELRCDPISGHTALYWYRQSLGQGLEFLIYFQGNSAPDKSGLPSDRFSAERTGGSVSTLTIQRTQQEDSAVYLCASSLPGLAGGTGELFFGEGSRLTVL.

The chain employs TRBV18 and TRBJ2-6; 10 positions match TRBD1. Germline assignment: CDR1 KGHSH and CDR2 LQKENI. This CDR3 comprises 19 residues. The ends lost 0 bases at V and 0 bases at J; junction bases unmatched: 5. The chain's CDR3 is CASSPPGGTGVSGANVLTF. CDR3 nucleotides: TGTGCCAGCTCACCACCAGGAGGGACAGGGGTCTCTGGGGCCAACGTCCTGACTTTC.

This clone was counted a few times. The CDR3 region has the DNA TGTGCCAGCAGCTCCGACAGGGTGACAGTGAACACTGAAGCTTTCTTT. The encoded protein is CASSSDRVTVNTEAFF. This sequence joins TRBV5-4 and TRBJ1-1; 7 positions agree with TRBD1. The V gene end was trimmed by 3 bases and the J gene end by 0 bases; junction bases not matched to a gene: 8. This CDR3 has 16 residues. Germline assignment: CDR1 SGHNT and CDR2 YYREEE (reference sequence).

The rearrangement uses TRBV27 and TRBJ1-2; D gene ambiguous. Trimming removed 4 bases at V and 4 bases at J, with 19 bases between. This CDR3 region has 16 residues. The germline V gene encodes CDR1 MNHEY and CDR2 SMNVEV (reference sequence). The CDR3 protein is CASSSPPGREGYGYTF. Written as DNA, the CDR3 is TGTGCCAGCAGTTCACCTCCCGGGCGGGAGGGCTATGGCTACACCTTC.

V is TRBV29-1 and J is TRBJ2-5; 8 bases are a match to TRBD1. CDR1 is SQVTM and CDR2 is ANQGSEA in the germline V gene. Germline trimming cut 1 base from V and 10 bases from J; bases unmatched to any gene: 8. This CDR3 comprises 13 residues. As DNA, the CDR3 is TGCAGCGTTGAAGTAGCAGTTACAGGGGGCCAGTACTTC. It translates to CSVEVAVTGGQYF.

This clone was observed a handful of times. The V and J genes are TRBV5-1 and TRBJ2-3; D is uncertain. Germline CDR1 SGHRS, CDR2 YFSETQ. The CDR3 contains 16 residues. V lost 0 bases, J lost 0 bases, and 11 bases lay in between. The DNA of the CDR3 is TGCGCCAGCAGCTTGGTTTTAGGGCTTAGCACAGATACGCAGTATTTT. Amino acid sequence: CASSLVLGLSTDTQYF.

The chain joins TRBV5-1 to TRBJ1-4; no reliable D call. V lost 2 bases and J 5 bases, leaving 7 bases between the germline ends. The CDR3 contains 13 residues. Germline V gene sequence: CDR1 SGHRS, CDR2 YFSETQ. The CDR3 region is CASSFSPNEKLFF. Here the CDR3 DNA reads TGCGCCAGCAGCTTCAGCCCCAATGAAAAACTGTTTTTT.

The table lists this clone with a few counts. The rearrangement joins TRBV5-6 to TRBJ2-5; D possibly corresponds to TRBD1 (5 bases). Germline values: CDR1 SGHDT, CDR2 YYEEEE. The CDR3 is 17 residues long. V was trimmed by 1 base and J by 1 base, leaving 17 bases between them. This chain's CDR3 is CASSLRVYRNIQETQYF. CDR3 sequence (DNA): TGTGCCAGCAGCTTGCGTGTATACAGGAATATCCAAGAGACCCAGTACTTC.

V is TRBV6-4 and J is TRBJ2-5; a weak D match, TRBD1 (6 bases). The CDR3 has 15 amino acids. The V gene lost 5 bases and the J gene lost 1 base, with 14 bases spanning the gap. From germline, CDR1 is MRHNA and CDR2 SNTAGT. CDR3 protein: CASSKSPDSQETQYF. CDR3 coding DNA: TGTGCCAGCAGTAAGTCCCCGGACAGCCAAGAGACCCAGTACTTC.

The chain combines TRBV2 with TRBJ1-5; 10 bases are a match to TRBD1. V dropped 6 bases and J dropped 7; count of bases not matched to a gene: 9. Germline-derived CDR1 and CDR2 are SNHLY and FYNNEI. CDR3 length: 15 residues. The CDR3: CASRHGTGVGQPQHF. Written as DNA, the CDR3 is TGTGCCAGCAGACACGGGACAGGGGTGGGGCAGCCCCAGCATTTT.